This note documents a single T cell receptor (beta chain) sequence. Antigen unknown. These data are taken from a study of regulatory T cells in long-lasting Graves disease. Overall study results and limits: Investigators studied peripheral blood only, not thyroid tissue. Accuracy may have been reduced by the small sample size. A greater number of public clonotypes (approximately 2,500) was shared by persistent patients than by new patients (roughly 930).

Sequencing libraries for TCR beta were prepared with iRepertoire HTBI primers and Arm-PCR of CDR3 regions. TCRdb re-analysed the multiplex PCR reads in MiXCR, keeping a single row per CDR3 protein. The repertoire has 450,000 or so distinct CDR3 sequences, 20% to 25% of them found once; the top ten carry over 7.5%. CDR1 and CDR2 (germline): SGHRS, YFSETQ. CDR3 length: 16 residues. The V and J ends lost 4 bases and 5 bases respectively, with 19 bases between them. As to time point: persistent/refractory GD, antithyroid drugs over 5 years with positive TRAb. PBMC RNA served as the TCR library source. As collected, the peripheral blood samples measured 8 to 9 milliliters each and went into EDTA tubes.

The sample was peripheral blood mononuclear cells (PBMCs), taken when the disease was refractory, from a patient treated with antithyroid drugs. The rearrangement joins TRBV5-1 to TRBJ2-4; tentative D call: TRBD2 (6 bases). The receptor was isolated from a female donor with Graves disease. The CDR3 bases are TGCGCCAGCAGCCCTCGGGCAGGGAGGCGAGAAAACATTCAGTACTTC. Translating gives CASSPRAGRRENIQYF.